This TCR beta chain was documented in a study of T cells in Graves' hyperthyroidism and ophthalmopathy. RNA transcripts served as the template for amplifying TCR beta CDR3 regions. The HTBI primer set drove a first-round RT-PCR of the TCR CDR3. TCRdb called the multiplex PCR reads again in MiXCR, with one record for every CDR3 protein. Among 450,000 to 650,000 distinct CDR3 sequences listed, under 20% were seen once. The V gene lost 5 bases and the J gene lost 5 bases, with 18 bases spanning the gap. Germline V CDR1 and CDR2: SGHTA, FQGTGA. CDR3 size: 15 residues. This clonotype came up a few times. The sequencing sample was made of blood. This TCR was recovered from a woman younger than 35 with Graves' ophthalmopathy. The V call is TRBV7-3, the J call TRBJ1-1; D is unresolved. Written as DNA, the CDR3 is TGTGCCAGCAGCCCCGTTGGGGAGGCCAAAACTGAAGCTTTCTTT. Amino acid sequence: CASSPVGEAKTEAFF.